This TCR beta chain was identified during a study of blood T cells in healthy people across ages. General study findings and limits: Long-lived donors exceeded aged donors in naive CD4+ cells and diversity.

Notes on this clonotype: Its cognate antigen is unknown.

From germline, CDR1 is ENHRY and CDR2 SYGVKD. The CDR3 contains 14 residues. Using a J-beta primer mix together with a sample-barcoded 5' primer, a second PCR was run for about 6 to 12 cycles. TCRdb re-called the 5' RACE reads with MiXCR, one entry per CDR3 protein. The repertoire has roughly 1,100,000 distinct CDR3 sequences, approximately 25% of them found once; the top ten carry 0.65% to 0.75%. In addition, the sample was reused for a study of T cells of mothers and their children.

The sample comprised blood. The TCR sequence derives from a girl between 2 and 10 years old in good health. The gene calls are TRBV10-3 and TRBJ2-1; D ambiguous. The DNA end favors TRBJ2-7, so the J call may be wrong. In DNA, the CDR3 is TGTGCCATCAGTGACCACCAACACACCTACGAGCAGTACTTC. It encodes CAISDHQHTYEQYF.